This T cell receptor (beta chain) emerged from a study of blood T cell repertoires in COVID-19. About the research overall: The study drew acute and convalescent COVID-19 samples from the United States, Italy and Spain. The analysed material was cDNA or gDNA that came from T cells, B-cell-depleted T cells, or PBMCs.

The CDR3 extends over 14 amino acids. V dropped 6 bases and J dropped 2; count of bases not matched to a gene: 3. Germline CDR1 SGHTA, CDR2 FQGNSA. In the authors' methods: Quantification of nucleated cells was approximated via reference gene primer amplification. TCRdb's table, derived via immunoSEQ multiplex PCR, lists solely in-frame clones and lacks some. That table furnishes V, J and clone size, whereas the DNA furnished D and trimming. The sample consists of 200,000 to 250,000 clones, 75% to 85% of them appearing once. This rearrangement joins TRBV7-2 to TRBJ1-2; 10 nucleotides align to TRBD1. Material for sequencing was peripheral blood. This clonotype originated in a man over 45 with active or convalescent COVID-19. The CDR3 DNA reads TGTGCCAGCAGGACAGGGGGCTCCAACTATGGCTACACCTTC. Its protein is CASRTGGSNYGYTF.